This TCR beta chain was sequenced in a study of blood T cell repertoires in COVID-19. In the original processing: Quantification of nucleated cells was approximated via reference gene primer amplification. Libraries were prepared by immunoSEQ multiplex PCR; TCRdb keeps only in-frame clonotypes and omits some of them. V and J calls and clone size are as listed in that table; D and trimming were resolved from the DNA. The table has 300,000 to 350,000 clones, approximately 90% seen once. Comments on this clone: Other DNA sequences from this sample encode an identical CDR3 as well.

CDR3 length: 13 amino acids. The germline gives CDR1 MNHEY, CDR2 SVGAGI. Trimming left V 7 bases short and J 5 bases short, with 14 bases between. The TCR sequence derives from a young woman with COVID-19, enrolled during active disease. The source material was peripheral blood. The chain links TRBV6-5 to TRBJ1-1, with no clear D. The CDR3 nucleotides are TGTGCCAGCACCCGGGGAGGTGGAACTGAAGCTTTCTTT. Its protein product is CASTRGGGTEAFF.